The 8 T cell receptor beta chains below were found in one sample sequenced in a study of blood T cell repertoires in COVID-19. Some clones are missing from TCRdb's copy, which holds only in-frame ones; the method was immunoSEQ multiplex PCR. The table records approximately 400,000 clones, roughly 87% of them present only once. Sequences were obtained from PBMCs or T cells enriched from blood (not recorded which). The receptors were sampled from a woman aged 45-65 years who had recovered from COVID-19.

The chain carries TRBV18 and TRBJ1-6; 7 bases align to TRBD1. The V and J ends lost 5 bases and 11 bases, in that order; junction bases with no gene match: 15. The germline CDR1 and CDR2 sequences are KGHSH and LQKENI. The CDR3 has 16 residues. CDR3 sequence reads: CASSLDRPPTPTPLHF. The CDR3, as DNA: TGTGCCAGCTCATTGGACAGGCCCCCAACTCCAACACCCCTCCACTTT.

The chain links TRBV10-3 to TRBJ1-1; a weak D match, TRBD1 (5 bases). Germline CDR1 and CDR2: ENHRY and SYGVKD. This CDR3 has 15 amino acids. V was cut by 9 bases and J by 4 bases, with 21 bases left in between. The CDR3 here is CAMLDPGNRSTEAFF. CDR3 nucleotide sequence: TGTGCCATGCTTGACCCAGGGAACAGGTCCACTGAAGCTTTCTTT.

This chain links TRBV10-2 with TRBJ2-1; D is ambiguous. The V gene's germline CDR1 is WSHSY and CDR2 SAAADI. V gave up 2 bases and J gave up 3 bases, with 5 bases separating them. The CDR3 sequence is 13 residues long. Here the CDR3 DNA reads TGCGCCAGCAGTGAGCTTATCTACAATGAGCAGTTCTTC. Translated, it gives CASSELIYNEQFF.

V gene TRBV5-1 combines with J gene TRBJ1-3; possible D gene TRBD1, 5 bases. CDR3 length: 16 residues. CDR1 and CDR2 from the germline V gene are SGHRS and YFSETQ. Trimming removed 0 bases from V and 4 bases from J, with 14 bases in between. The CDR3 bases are TGCGCCAGCAGCTTGGGACAGCAGGGCGCCGGAAACACCATATATTTT. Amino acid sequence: CASSLGQQGAGNTIYF.

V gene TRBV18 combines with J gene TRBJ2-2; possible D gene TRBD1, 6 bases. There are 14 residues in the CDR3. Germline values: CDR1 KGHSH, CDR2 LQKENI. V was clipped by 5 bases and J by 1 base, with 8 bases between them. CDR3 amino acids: CASSGQWNTGELFF. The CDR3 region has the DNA TGTGCCAGCTCAGGACAGTGGAACACCGGGGAGCTGTTTTTT. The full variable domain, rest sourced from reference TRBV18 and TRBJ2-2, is NAGVMQNPRHLVRRRGQEARLRCSPMKGHSHVYWYRQLPEEGLKFMVYLQKENIIDESGMPKERFSAEFPKEGPSILRIQQVVRGDSAAYFCASSGQWNTGELFFGEGSRLTVL.

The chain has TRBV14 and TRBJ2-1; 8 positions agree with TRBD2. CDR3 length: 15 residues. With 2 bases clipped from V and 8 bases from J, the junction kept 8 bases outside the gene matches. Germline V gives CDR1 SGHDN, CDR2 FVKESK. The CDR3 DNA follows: TGTGCCAGCAGCCAAAATGGACTAGCAGGCGATGAGCAGTTCTTC. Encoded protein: CASSQNGLAGDEQFF.

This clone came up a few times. CDR3 loop: CALSRWGANVLTF. DNA of the CDR3: TGTGCCCTTAGTAGATGGGGGGCCAACGTCCTGACTTTC. This rearrangement joins TRBV12-3 or TRBV12-4 to TRBJ2-6; no clear D. The CDR3 is 13 residues long. V gave up 11 bases and J gave up 4 bases, with 12 bases separating them.

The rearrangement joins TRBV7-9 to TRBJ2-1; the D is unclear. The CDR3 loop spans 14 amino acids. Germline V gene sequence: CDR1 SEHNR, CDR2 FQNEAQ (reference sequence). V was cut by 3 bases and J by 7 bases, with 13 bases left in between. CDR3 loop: CASSFSPSENEQFF. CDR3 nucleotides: TGTGCCAGCAGCTTCTCCCCGAGCGAAAATGAGCAGTTCTTC. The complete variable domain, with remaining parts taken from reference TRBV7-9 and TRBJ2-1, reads DTGVSQNPRHKITKRGQNVTFRCDPISEHNRLYWYRQTLGQGPEFLTYFQNEAQLEKSRLLSDRFSAERPKGSFSTLEIQRTEQGDSAMYLCASSFSPSENEQFFGPGTRLTVL.